A selection of T cell receptor beta chains follows, all from one sample in a study of T cells after yellow fever vaccination. TCRdb re-called the 5' RACE reads with MiXCR, one entry per CDR3 protein. The sample contains about 320,000 distinct CDR3 sequences, under 15% of which appear only once. Material: CD4+ T cells sorted from PBMCs, obtained 15 days after the yellow fever booster vaccination. The receptors derive from a man between 18 and 29 years old who received the YFV17D yellow fever vaccine. Each CDR3 is given with its conserved first and last residue. D genes are given only for firm matches. Rows give clone size only sometimes, using once, few, many, or a class for an expanded clone.

d_call	j_call	v_call	clone_size	cdr3_nt	cdr3_aa
TRBD2	TRBJ2-2	TRBV4-3	few	TGCGCCAGCAGCCTTACGGGGGGGGCGATTGGCTCCGGGGAGCTGTTTTTT	CASSLTGGAIGSGELFF
TRBD2	TRBJ2-5	TRBV5-1	few	TGCGCCAGCAGCGCGGGACTAGCGGGGGAACAAGAGACCCAGTACTTC	CASSAGLAGEQETQYF
TRBD1	TRBJ2-3	TRBV11-2	NA	TGTGCCAGCAGCTTAGATCTAGGGGACAGAATCACAGATACGCAGTATTTT	CASSLDLGDRITDTQYF
NA	TRBJ1-4	TRBV23-1	NA	TGCGCCAGCAGTCAATCGGCAGAGGGGATAAATGAAAAACTGTTTTTT	CASSQSAEGINEKLFF
TRBD1	TRBJ1-2	TRBV19	few	TGTGCCAGTAGTGCATCCGGGACAGTCAACTATGGCTACACCTTC	CASSASGTVNYGYTF
NA	TRBJ2-5	TRBV5-4	many	TGTGCCAGCAGCTTGGGATTAGCGGCAGAGACCCAGTACTTC	CASSLGLAAETQYF
TRBD1	TRBJ1-5	TRBV7-2	few	TGTGCCAGCAGACGATCCGGGACAGGGGGTCAGCCCCAGCATTTT	CASRRSGTGGQPQHF
NA	TRBJ2-7	TRBV3-1	NA	TGTGCCAGCAGCCAAGGCATTAGCGGCAGCGAGCAGTACTTC	CASSQGISGSEQYF
NA	TRBJ2-4	TRBV4-1	NA	TGCGCCAGCAGCCAAGATGGAGGCCGGGGTTCGGGGGCCAAAAACATTCAGTACTTC	CASSQDGGRGSGAKNIQYF
NA	TRBJ1-3	TRBV9	NA	TGTGCCAGCAGCCCTACAGGACTCCCCGGGGGAAACACCATATATTTT	CASSPTGLPGGNTIYF
NA	TRBJ1-2	TRBV6-2/TRBV6-3	NA	TGTGCCAGCGGGAGGAGCCTAACACGCTACACCTTC	CASGRSLTRYTF
TRBD2	TRBJ2-5	TRBV7-9	few	TGTGCCAGCAGCTCCAGAGCGGGACTAACCCAAGAGACCCAGTACTTC	CASSSRAGLTQETQYF
TRBD1	TRBJ2-7	TRBV11-2	few	TGTGCCAGCAGCTTCGATACAGGGGTAGTCTACGAGCAGTACTTC	CASSFDTGVVYEQYF
TRBD2	TRBJ2-2	TRBV7-6	NA	TGTGCCAGCAGCTCCAATCCCGGGACTAGCGCCCCCGGGGAGCTGTTTTTT	CASSSNPGTSAPGELFF
TRBD1	TRBJ2-2	TRBV3-1	few	TGTGCCAGCAGCCCCCACAGGGGGCGGGACACCGGGGAGCTGTTTTTT	CASSPHRGRDTGELFF
NA	TRBJ2-2	TRBV7-2	NA	TGTGCCAGCAGCCCCAGCGCGCGGGGTAACACCGGGGAGCTGTTTTTT	CASSPSARGNTGELFF
NA	TRBJ2-2	TRBV4-1	NA	TGCGCCAGCAGCCGCCCGGTCGGGGTTTACACCGGGGAGCTGTTTTTT	CASSRPVGVYTGELFF
NA	TRBJ2-3	TRBV6-1	NA	TGTGCCAGCAGTGAAGTGTACCAGGGAAACACAGATACGCAGTATTTT	CASSEVYQGNTDTQYF
TRBD1	TRBJ1-1	TRBV28	NA	TGTGCCGGCCTGGACAGGGGCAACACTGAAGCTTTCTTT	CAGLDRGNTEAFF
NA	TRBJ1-1	TRBV7-6	few	TGTGCCAGCAGCTTGGTTACAGGGTTGGGGAACACTGAAGCTTTCTTT	CASSLVTGLGNTEAFF
NA	TRBJ2-7	TRBV4-1	NA	TGCGCCAGCAGCCAAGGACTGCGGGGACCCTACGAGCAGTACTTC	CASSQGLRGPYEQYF
TRBD1	TRBJ1-5	TRBV28	NA	TGTGCCAGCAGACTCAATACAGGGGCCGGCAATCAGCCCCAGCATTTT	CASRLNTGAGNQPQHF
TRBD2	TRBJ2-1	TRBV6-4	NA	TGTGCCAGCAGACTTAGCGGGGGCGACAATGAGCAGTTCTTC	CASRLSGGDNEQFF
TRBD2	TRBJ2-1	TRBV4-3	few	TGCGCCAGCACCCCGGGACTAGCGGGGAGTCCCTACTATGAGCAGTTCTTC	CASTPGLAGSPYYEQFF
TRBD1	TRBJ1-1	TRBV12-3/TRBV12-4	few	TGTGCCAGCAGCCCCAGGGGGGGCAAAGCTTTCTTT	CASSPRGGKAFF
TRBD2	TRBJ2-3	TRBV4-3	NA	TGCGCCAGCAGCCAACGACTAGCGGGGGGGCTGGGCACAGATACGCAGTATTTT	CASSQRLAGGLGTDTQYF
NA	TRBJ1-6	TRBV12-3/TRBV12-4	many	TGTGCCAGCAGTGAGGGGTTTTCACCCCTCCACTTT	CASSEGFSPLHF
TRBD1	TRBJ1-2	TRBV27	NA	TGTGCCAGCGCGAGACAGGGATATGGCTACACCTTC	CASARQGYGYTF
TRBD2	TRBJ2-3	TRBV12-3/TRBV12-4	few	TGTGCCAGCAAAGGACTAGCGGGGCGGTCCTACCGCACAGATACGCAGTATTTT	CASKGLAGRSYRTDTQYF
TRBD1	TRBJ1-1	TRBV12-3/TRBV12-4	many	TGTGCCAGCAGTTACGGGCCAGGGGGGAACACTGAAGCTTTCTTT	CASSYGPGGNTEAFF
NA	TRBJ2-3	TRBV7-2	many	TGTGCCAGCAGCCCGAGACTAACTAGCACAGATACGCAGTATTTT	CASSPRLTSTDTQYF
NA	TRBJ1-2	TRBV5-1	NA	TGCGCCAGCAGCTTGTTACCTATTATACAGGGCTATGGCTACACCTTC	CASSLLPIIQGYGYTF
NA	TRBJ1-1	TRBV7-7	NA	TGTGCTAGCAGTCCTGTCCCCGGGGGCGAAGCTTTCTTT	CASSPVPGGEAFF
NA	TRBJ2-4	TRBV29-1	many	TGCAGCGTTGAGGGGGAAGCCAAAAACATTCAGTACTTC	CSVEGEAKNIQYF
NA	TRBJ1-1	TRBV9	few	TGTGCCAGCAGCGTAGGATGGACAGTGAACACTGAAGCTTTCTTT	CASSVGWTVNTEAFF
NA	TRBJ2-6	TRBV5-6	few	TGTGCCAGCAGCCTTGAGGCAGGGACTGGGGCCAACGTCCTGACTTTC	CASSLEAGTGANVLTF
TRBD1	TRBJ1-2	TRBV5-1	NA	TGCGCCAGCAGCTCCGGACAGGGGGCTGTTATCGGCTATGGCTACACCTTC	CASSSGQGAVIGYGYTF
NA	TRBJ1-1	TRBV11-2	NA	TGTGCCAGCAGCTCCAACCTTAACAGGGCTACTGAAGCTTTCTTT	CASSSNLNRATEAFF
TRBD1	TRBJ2-5	TRBV10-3	NA	TGTGCCATCAGTGTCGGACAGGGTGAGACCCAGTACTTC	CAISVGQGETQYF
NA	TRBJ1-4	TRBV3-1	few	TGTGCCAGCGGGACCCCCGGTGAAAAACTGTTTTTT	CASGTPGEKLFF
NA	TRBJ2-3	TRBV18	few	TGTGCCAGCTCCTTCACCCCTACAGGGATGGGAGATACGCAGTATTTT	CASSFTPTGMGDTQYF